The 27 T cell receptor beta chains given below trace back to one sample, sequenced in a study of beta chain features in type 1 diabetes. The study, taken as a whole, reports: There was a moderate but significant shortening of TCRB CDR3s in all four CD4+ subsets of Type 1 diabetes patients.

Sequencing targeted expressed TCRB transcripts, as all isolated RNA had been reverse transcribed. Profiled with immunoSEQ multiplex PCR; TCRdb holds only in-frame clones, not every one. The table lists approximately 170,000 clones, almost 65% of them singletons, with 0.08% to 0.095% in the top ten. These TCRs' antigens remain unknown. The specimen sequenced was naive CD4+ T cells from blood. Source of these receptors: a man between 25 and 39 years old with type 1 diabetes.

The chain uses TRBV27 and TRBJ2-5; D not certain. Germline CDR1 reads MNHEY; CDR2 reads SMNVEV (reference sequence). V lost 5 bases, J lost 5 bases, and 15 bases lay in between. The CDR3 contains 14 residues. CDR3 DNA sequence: TGTGCCAGCAGTCCGGGCCTGCCCCGGGAGACCCAGTACTTC. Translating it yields CASSPGLPRETQYF.

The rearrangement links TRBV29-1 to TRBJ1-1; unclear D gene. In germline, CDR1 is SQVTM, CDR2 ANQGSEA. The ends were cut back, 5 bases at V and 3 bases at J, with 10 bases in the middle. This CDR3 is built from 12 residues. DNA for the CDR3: TGCAGCGTTCTGGTTCATGACACTGAAGCTTTCTTT. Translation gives CSVLVHDTEAFF.

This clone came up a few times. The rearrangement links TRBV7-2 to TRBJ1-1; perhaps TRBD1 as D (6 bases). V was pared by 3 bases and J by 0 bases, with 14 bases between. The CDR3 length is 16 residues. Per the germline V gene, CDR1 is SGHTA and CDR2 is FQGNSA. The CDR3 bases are TGTGCCAGCAGCTTCCAGTCAGGACAGTTGAACACTGAAGCTTTCTTT. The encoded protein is CASSFQSGQLNTEAFF.

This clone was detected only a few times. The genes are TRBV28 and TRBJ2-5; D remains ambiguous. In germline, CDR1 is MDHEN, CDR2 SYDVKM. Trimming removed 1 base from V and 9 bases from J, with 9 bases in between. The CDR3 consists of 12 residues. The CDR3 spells CASSLSSLAQYF. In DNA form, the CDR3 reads TGTGCCAGCAGTTTATCAAGTTTGGCCCAGTACTTC. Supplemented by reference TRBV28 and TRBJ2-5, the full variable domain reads DVKVTQSSRYLVKRTGEKVFLECVQDMDHENMFWYRQDPGLGLRLIYFSYDVKMKEKGDIPEGYSVSREKKERFSLILESASTNQTSMYLCASSLSSLAQYFGPGTRLLVL.

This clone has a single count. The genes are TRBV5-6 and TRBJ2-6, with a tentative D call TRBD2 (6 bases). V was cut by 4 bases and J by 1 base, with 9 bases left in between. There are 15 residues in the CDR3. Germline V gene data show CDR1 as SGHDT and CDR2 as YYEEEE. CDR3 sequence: CASSPRGSGANVLTF. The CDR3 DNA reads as TGTGCCAGCAGCCCGCGGGGTTCTGGGGCCAACGTCCTGACTTTC.

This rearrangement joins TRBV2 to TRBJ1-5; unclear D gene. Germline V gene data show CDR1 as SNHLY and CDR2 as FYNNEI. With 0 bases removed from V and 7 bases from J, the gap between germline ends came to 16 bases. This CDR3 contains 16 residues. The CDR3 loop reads CASSEAHLAFSQPQHF. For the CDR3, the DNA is TGTGCCAGCAGTGAAGCGCATCTGGCTTTTTCGCAGCCCCAGCATTTT.

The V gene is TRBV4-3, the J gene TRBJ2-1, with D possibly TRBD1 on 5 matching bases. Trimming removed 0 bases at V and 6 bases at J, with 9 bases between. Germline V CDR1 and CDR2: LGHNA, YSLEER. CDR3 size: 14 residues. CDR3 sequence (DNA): TGCGCCAGCAGCCAAGATGCAGGGATCAATGAGCAGTTCTTC. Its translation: CASSQDAGINEQFF.

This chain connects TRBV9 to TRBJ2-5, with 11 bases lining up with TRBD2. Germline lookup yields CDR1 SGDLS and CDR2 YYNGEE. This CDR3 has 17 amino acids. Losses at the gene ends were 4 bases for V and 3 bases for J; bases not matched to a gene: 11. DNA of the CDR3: TGTGCCAGCAGCCTTAACCGACTAGCGGGGAGGAAAGAGACCCAGTACTTC. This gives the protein CASSLNRLAGRKETQYF. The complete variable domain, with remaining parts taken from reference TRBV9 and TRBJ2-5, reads DSGVTQTPKHLITATGQRVTLRCSPRSGDLSVYWYQQSLDQGLQFLIQYYNGEERAKGNILERFSAQQFPDLHSELNLSSLELGDSALYFCASSLNRLAGRKETQYFGPGTRLLVL.

This CDR3 is CASSRTLARGSYNEQFF. CDR3 in DNA: TGTGCCAGCAGCCGCACCCTAGCCAGGGGATCCTACAATGAGCAGTTCTTC. J is TRBJ2-1 and V is TRBV11-2; TRBD1 might be the D (6 bases). Germline CDR1 reads SGHAT; CDR2 reads FQNNGV. V shed 5 bases and J shed 1 base, with 18 bases lying between them. This CDR3 has 17 amino acids.

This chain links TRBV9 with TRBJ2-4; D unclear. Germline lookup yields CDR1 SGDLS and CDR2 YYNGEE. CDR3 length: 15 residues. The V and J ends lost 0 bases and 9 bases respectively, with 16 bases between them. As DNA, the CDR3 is TGTGCCAGCAGCGTAGCTCCAACCCCCCCGGGCATTCAGTACTTC. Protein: CASSVAPTPPGIQYF.

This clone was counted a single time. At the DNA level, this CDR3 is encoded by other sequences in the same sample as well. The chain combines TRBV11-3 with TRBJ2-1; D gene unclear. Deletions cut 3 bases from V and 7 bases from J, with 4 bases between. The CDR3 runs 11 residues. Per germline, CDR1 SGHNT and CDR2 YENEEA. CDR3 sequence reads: CASSLENEQFF. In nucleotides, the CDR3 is TGTGCCAGCAGCTTGGAAAATGAGCAGTTCTTC.

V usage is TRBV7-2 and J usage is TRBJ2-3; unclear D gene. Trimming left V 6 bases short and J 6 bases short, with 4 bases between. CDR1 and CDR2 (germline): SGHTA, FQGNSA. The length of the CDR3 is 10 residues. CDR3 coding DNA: TGTGCCAGCAGGAAGGATACGCAGTATTTT. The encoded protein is CASRKDTQYF.

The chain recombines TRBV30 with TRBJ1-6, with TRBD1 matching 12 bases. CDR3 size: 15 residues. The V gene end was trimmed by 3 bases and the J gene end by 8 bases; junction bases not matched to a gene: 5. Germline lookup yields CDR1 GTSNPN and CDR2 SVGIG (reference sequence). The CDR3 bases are TGTGCCTGGAGGGGGACAGGGGGCAATGATTCACCCCTCCACTTT. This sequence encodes CAWRGTGGNDSPLHF.

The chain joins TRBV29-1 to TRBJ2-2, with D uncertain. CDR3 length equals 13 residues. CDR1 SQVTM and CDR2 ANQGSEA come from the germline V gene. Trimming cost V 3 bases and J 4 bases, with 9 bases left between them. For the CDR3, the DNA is TGCAGCGTTGATGGCAGCATCACCGGGGAGCTGTTTTTT. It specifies CSVDGSITGELFF.

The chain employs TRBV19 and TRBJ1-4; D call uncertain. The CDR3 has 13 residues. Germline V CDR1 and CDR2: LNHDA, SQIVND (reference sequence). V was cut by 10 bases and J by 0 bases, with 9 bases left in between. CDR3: CATTDTTNEKLFF. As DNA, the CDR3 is TGTGCCACTACAGATACAACTAATGAAAAACTGTTTTTT. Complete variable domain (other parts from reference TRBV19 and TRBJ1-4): DGGITQSPKYLFRKEGQNVTLSCEQNLNHDAMYWYRQDPGQGLRLIYYSQIVNDFQKGDIAEGYSVSREKKESFPLTVTSAQKNPTAFYLCATTDTTNEKLFFGSGTQLSVL.

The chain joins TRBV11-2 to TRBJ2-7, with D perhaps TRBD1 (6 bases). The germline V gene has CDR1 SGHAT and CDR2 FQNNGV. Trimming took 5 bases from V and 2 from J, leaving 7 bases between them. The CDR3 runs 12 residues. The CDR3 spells CASSGQTYEQYF. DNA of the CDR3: TGTGCCAGCAGCGGACAGACCTACGAGCAGTACTTC. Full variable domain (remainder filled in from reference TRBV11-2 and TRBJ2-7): EAGVAQSPRYKIIEKRQSVAFWCNPISGHATLYWYQQILGQGPKLLIQFQNNGVVDDSQLPKDRFSAERLKGVDSTLKIQPAKLEDSAVYLCASSGQTYEQYFGPGTRLTVT.

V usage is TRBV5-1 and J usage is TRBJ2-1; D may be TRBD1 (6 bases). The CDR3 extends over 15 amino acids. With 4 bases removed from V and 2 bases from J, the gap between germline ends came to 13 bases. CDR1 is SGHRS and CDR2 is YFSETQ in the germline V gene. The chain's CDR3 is CASSVLQGPYNEQFF. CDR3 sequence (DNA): TGCGCCAGCAGCGTCCTACAGGGACCCTACAATGAGCAGTTCTTC.

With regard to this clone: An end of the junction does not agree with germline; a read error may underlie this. CDR3 loop: CASSVKGAHGEAF. Here the CDR3 DNA reads TGTGCCAGCAGCGTGAAGGGGGCACACGGAGAGGCCTTC. The V call is TRBV9, the J call TRBJ2-7, with 7 bases aligning to TRBD1. There are 13 residues in the CDR3. CDR1 SGDLS and CDR2 YYNGEE come from the germline V gene.

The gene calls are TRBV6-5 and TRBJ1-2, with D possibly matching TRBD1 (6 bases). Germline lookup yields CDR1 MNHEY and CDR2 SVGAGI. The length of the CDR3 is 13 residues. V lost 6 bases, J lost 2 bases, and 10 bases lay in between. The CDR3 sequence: CASSLDRNYGYTF. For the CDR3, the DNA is TGTGCCAGCAGCCTGGACAGAAACTATGGCTACACCTTC.

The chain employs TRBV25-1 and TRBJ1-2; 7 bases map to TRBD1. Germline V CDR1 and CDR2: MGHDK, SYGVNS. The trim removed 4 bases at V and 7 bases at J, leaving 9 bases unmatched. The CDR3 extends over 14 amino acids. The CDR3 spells CASSATGESLGYTF. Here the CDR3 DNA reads TGTGCCAGCAGTGCTACAGGGGAGTCTCTTGGCTACACCTTC.

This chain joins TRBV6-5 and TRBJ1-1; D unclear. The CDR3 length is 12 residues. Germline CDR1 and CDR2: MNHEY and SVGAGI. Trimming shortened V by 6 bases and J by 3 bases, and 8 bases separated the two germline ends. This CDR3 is CASSHQDTEAFF. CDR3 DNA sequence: TGTGCCAGCAGCCATCAAGACACTGAAGCTTTCTTT.

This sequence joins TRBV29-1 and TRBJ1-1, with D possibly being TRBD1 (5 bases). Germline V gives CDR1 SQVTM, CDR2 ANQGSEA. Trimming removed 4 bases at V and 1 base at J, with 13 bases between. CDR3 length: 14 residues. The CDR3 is CSVVVGGTNTEAFF. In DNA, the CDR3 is TGCAGCGTTGTTGTTGGGGGAACGAACACTGAAGCTTTCTTT.

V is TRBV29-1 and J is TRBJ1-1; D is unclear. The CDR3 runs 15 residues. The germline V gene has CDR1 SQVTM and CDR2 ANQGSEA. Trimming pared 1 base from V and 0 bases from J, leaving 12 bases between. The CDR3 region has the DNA TGCAGCGTTGAAGTAACACGATCCCTGAACACTGAAGCTTTCTTT. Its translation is CSVEVTRSLNTEAFF.

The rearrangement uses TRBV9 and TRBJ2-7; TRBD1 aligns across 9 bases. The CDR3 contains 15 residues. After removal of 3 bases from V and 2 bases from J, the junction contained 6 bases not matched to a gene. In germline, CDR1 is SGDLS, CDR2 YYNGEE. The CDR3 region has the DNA TGTGCCAGCAGCGCTTCGGGGACAGGGCCCTACGAGCAGTACTTC. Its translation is CASSASGTGPYEQYF.

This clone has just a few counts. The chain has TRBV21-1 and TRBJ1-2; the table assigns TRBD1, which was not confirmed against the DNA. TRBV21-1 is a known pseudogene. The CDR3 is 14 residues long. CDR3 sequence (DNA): TGTGCCAGCAGCCAGGGACATTTAGGCTATGGCTACACCTTC. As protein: CASSQGHLGYGYTF.

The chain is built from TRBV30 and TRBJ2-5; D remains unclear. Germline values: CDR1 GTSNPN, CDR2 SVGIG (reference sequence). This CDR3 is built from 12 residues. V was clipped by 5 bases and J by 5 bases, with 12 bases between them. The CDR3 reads CAWGLGGETQYF. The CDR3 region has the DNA TGTGCCTGGGGCCTCGGTGGGGAGACCCAGTACTTC.

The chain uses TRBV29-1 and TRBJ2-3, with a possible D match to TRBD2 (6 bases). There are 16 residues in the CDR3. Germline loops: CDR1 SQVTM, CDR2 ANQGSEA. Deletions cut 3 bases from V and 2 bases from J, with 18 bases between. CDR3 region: CSVDYTGLINTDTQYF. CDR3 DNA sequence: TGCAGCGTTGATTATACGGGACTGATAAACACAGATACGCAGTATTTT.